Below are 8 T cell receptor beta chains sequenced from a single sample in a study of blood T cell repertoires in COVID-19. Produced via immunoSEQ multiplex PCR; TCRdb's table is partial and in-frame only. The sample lists some 150,000 clones; around 83% were seen once. Specimen: peripheral blood. These receptors all stem from a woman aged 45-59 years in a cohort sampled during active or convalescent COVID-19.

The chain combines TRBV6-2 or TRBV6-3 with TRBJ2-4, with D maybe TRBD2 (5 bases). CDR1 and CDR2 from the germline V gene are MNHEY and SVGEGT. The CDR3 is made up of 13 amino acids. The V and J ends lost 3 bases and 4 bases respectively, with 7 bases between them. As DNA, the CDR3 is TGTGCCAGCAGTTATTCGGGAAAAAACATTCAGTACTTC. Protein product: CASSYSGKNIQYF.

V usage is TRBV6-2 or TRBV6-3 and J usage is TRBJ2-7; perhaps TRBD1 as D (6 bases). The CDR3 consists of 15 residues. The V and J ends lost 4 bases and 2 bases respectively, with 15 bases between them. CDR1 and CDR2 (germline): MNHEY, SVGEGT. The CDR3 DNA is TGTGCCAGCAGTTCCCTCCCCGACAGGACCTACGAGCAGTACTTC. Its protein product is CASSSLPDRTYEQYF.

This clone has a handful of counts. V is TRBV18 and J is TRBJ2-5; D might be TRBD1 (6 bases). V lost 8 bases and J lost 1, with 14 bases in between. Germline loops: CDR1 KGHSH, CDR2 LQKENI. The CDR3 sequence is 14 residues long. CDR3 sequence (DNA): TGTGCCAGCCATCGGACAGACCGCCAAGAGACCCAGTACTTC. As protein: CASHRTDRQETQYF.

The J gene is TRBJ1-1, the V gene TRBV19; perhaps TRBD1 as D (6 bases). V was cut by 5 bases and J by 3 bases, with 13 bases left in between. The germline gives CDR1 LNHDA, CDR2 SQIVND (reference sequence). This CDR3 has 14 residues. The CDR3 spells CASSGLGGDTEAFF. Written as DNA, the CDR3 is TGTGCCAGTAGTGGACTAGGGGGGGACACTGAAGCTTTCTTT.

The chain couples TRBV27 to TRBJ1-6; 8 nucleotides line up with TRBD1. The germline V gene has CDR1 MNHEY and CDR2 SMNVEV (reference sequence). V lost 5 bases to trimming and J lost 9 bases; unmatched junction nucleotides: 6. The CDR3 covers 14 residues. CDR3 sequence: CASSGTGPFSPLHF. In nucleotides, the CDR3 is TGTGCCAGCAGTGGGACAGGCCCGTTTTCACCCCTCCACTTT.

The chain carries TRBV5-6 and TRBJ1-2; D perhaps matches TRBD1 (5 bases). CDR3 size: 14 residues. In germline, CDR1 is SGHDT, CDR2 YYEEEE. The V and J ends lost 3 bases and 7 bases respectively, with 16 bases between them. This chain's CDR3 is CASSWWGGALGYTF. In DNA, the CDR3 is TGTGCCAGCAGCTGGTGGGGAGGGGCCCTTGGCTACACCTTC.

This clone showed up just a few times. In DNA form, the CDR3 reads TGTGCCAGTAGTATTGGGCTTCGGGAATGGGAAACTGAAGCTTTCTTT. This translates into CASSIGLREWETEAFF. V is TRBV19 and J is TRBJ1-1; no clear D gene. CDR1 LNHDA and CDR2 SQIVND come from the germline V gene (reference sequence). V was pared by 3 bases and J by 5 bases, with 19 bases between. This CDR3 spans 16 amino acids.

The chain carries TRBV27 and TRBJ2-1; possibly TRBD1 for D (6 bases). CDR1 is MNHEY, CDR2 SMNVEV, per germline (reference sequence). CDR3 length: 15 residues. Trimming took off 6 bases at V and 0 bases at J, with 12 bases between the two ends. The CDR3 sequence: CASSPGQSSYNEQFF. Written as DNA, the CDR3 is TGTGCCAGCAGCCCAGGACAGAGCTCCTACAATGAGCAGTTCTTC.